The 2 T cell receptor beta chains reported below all come from one sample, sequenced in a study of control samples from healthy donors and cancer patients. Profiled with immunoSEQ multiplex PCR; TCRdb holds only in-frame clones, not every one. The data contain around 180,000 clones, about nine tenths of them seen just once; the ten biggest clones take up 2%. Material for sequencing was blood. These receptors were collected from a woman in her thirties or forties in good health.

The V gene is TRBV23-1, the J gene TRBJ2-6; the match to TRBD1 covers 11 bases. TRBV23-1 is annotated as an ORF whose role is uncertain. This CDR3 spans 19 amino acids. Trimming removed 6 bases from V and 4 bases from J; junction bases left unmatched: 14. The CDR3 DNA sequence: TGCGCCAGCAGACCCTCAAGGACAGGGGGCGCAAAAGGGGCCAACGTCCTGACTTTC. Its translation: CASRPSRTGGAKGANVLTF.

The rearrangement links TRBV6-6 to TRBJ1-6; 8 bases are shared with TRBD1. Germline CDR1 MNHNY, CDR2 SVGAGI (reference sequence). This CDR3 has 15 amino acids. The V gene end was trimmed by 2 bases and the J gene end by 9 bases; junction bases not matched to a gene: 6. The CDR3 reads CASSYPQGGSSPLHF. As DNA, the CDR3 is TGTGCCAGCAGTTACCCACAGGGGGGGAGTTCACCCCTCCACTTT.